This T cell receptor beta chain is from a study of T cell responses to AZD1222 COVID-19 vaccine. The assay was immunoSEQ multiplex PCR, and TCRdb's table has in-frame clones only and misses some. The top ten clones hold roughly 20% of a sample with 65,000 to 75,000 clones, around 80% of them seen once. Study findings and constraints: Across the whole spike, CD4 TCRs peaked at regions 160-218 and 743-854.

About this clone itself: The antigen is not known.

The source material was peripheral blood, sampled on day 0 of AZD1222 vaccination. This TCR was recovered from an adult in good health.

CDR3 nucleotides: TGTGCCTGGACTGGGTTAGGTCTAGTCAACGAGCAGTACTTC. Encoded protein: CAWTGLGLVNEQYF. The V and J genes are TRBV30 and TRBJ2-7; D not resolved. CDR3 length: 14 amino acids. V gave up 4 bases and J gave up 5 bases, with 18 bases separating them. The germline gives CDR1 GTSNPN, CDR2 SVGIG (reference sequence).